The T cell receptor (beta chain) described here comes from a study of CD8 T cells in Susac syndrome. cDNA came from around 0.5 to 1 ug RNA primed by random hexamers. Amplification of TCR beta CDR3 across 54 Vbeta and 13 Jbeta was performed with immunoSEQ multiplex PCR. In TCRdb, the immunoSEQ multiplex PCR reads were re-called with MiXCR into one record per CDR3 protein. The table shows about 240,000 distinct CDR3 sequences, with 90% to 97% occurring only once. V was trimmed by 5 bases and J by 4 bases, leaving 18 bases between them. In germline, CDR1 is MNHEY, CDR2 SVGAGI. There are 15 residues in the CDR3.

The chain is built from TRBV6-5 and TRBJ2-7, with D perhaps TRBD2 (7 bases). The clonotype comes from a human donor with Susac syndrome. The sequenced sample consisted of CD4+ T cells from PBMCs. In DNA, the CDR3 is TGTGCCAGCAGTCTCCGGGGGGCCCTGAAATACGAGCAGTACTTC. Encoded protein: CASSLRGALKYEQYF.